Below, 9 T cell receptor beta chains from the same sample are listed, as sequenced in a study of siplizumab effects on memory and regulatory T cells. The method was immunoSEQ multiplex PCR; TCRdb's version includes in-frame clones alone and lacks a portion of them. This sample has about 110,000 clones; about 90% occur once, and the top ten carry 0.75%. The source material was Tregs sorted from blood. Receptors were obtained from a human donor in good health.

The chain is built from TRBV19 and TRBJ2-1; 10 bases are shared with TRBD2. This CDR3 comprises 14 residues. The germline gives CDR1 LNHDA, CDR2 SQIVND (reference sequence). With 10 bases clipped from V and 4 bases from J, the junction kept 7 bases outside the gene matches. CDR3 sequence (DNA): TGTGCCACCCAAGCGGGGGGGACTTACAATGAGCAGTTCTTC. It encodes CATQAGGTYNEQFF.

The CDR3 DNA reads as TGTGCCAGTAGTGCCCCCGGGCGGGGGAGCCTCTATGGCTACACCTTC. Translation gives CASSAPGRGSLYGYTF. V and J are TRBV19 and TRBJ1-2, with a tentative D call TRBD1 (5 bases). The V gene lost 5 bases and the J gene lost 4 bases, with 20 bases spanning the gap. The CDR3 sequence is 16 residues long. The germline CDR1 and CDR2 sequences are LNHDA and SQIVND (reference sequence).

The chain has TRBV27 and TRBJ2-5; tentatively, D is TRBD2 (6 bases). The DNA end lines up better with TRBJ2-7; the J call may be wrong. In germline, CDR1 is MNHEY, CDR2 SMNVEV (reference sequence). The CDR3 has 14 amino acids. The CDR3 DNA follows: TGTGCCAGCAGTTTTGCGGGACGAGTTTACGAGCAGTACTTC. Translation gives CASSFAGRVYEQYF.

This clone occurred once. The chain employs TRBV2 and TRBJ1-2; 9 nucleotides match TRBD1. This CDR3 comprises 11 residues. Germline V gene sequence: CDR1 SNHLY, CDR2 FYNNEI. The ends lost 7 bases at V and 11 bases at J; junction bases unmatched: 5. CDR3 sequence reads: CASTGTGSYTF. The CDR3 coding sequence is TGTGCCAGCACCGGGACAGGGTCTTACACCTTC.

The CDR3 loop reads CASSQDSGRALAGELFF. As DNA, the CDR3 is TGTGCCAGCAGCCAAGATAGCGGGAGGGCCCTCGCCGGGGAGCTGTTTTTT. J is TRBJ2-2 and V is TRBV11-1; 11 bases fit TRBD2. The length of the CDR3 is 17 residues. The germline V gene has CDR1 SGHAT and CDR2 FQDESV (reference sequence). V was pared by 5 bases and J by 6 bases, with 11 bases of the junction left unmatched.

V usage is TRBV7-9 and J usage is TRBJ2-5; 8 bases align to TRBD1. Per the germline V gene, CDR1 is SEHNR and CDR2 is FQNEAQ (reference sequence). The CDR3 spans 14 residues. The V segment lost 3 bases and the J segment 2 bases; nucleotides outside the gene matches: 2. The CDR3: CASSFRTGQETQYF. The DNA for the CDR3 is TGTGCCAGCAGCTTCCGGACAGGGCAAGAGACCCAGTACTTC.

V is TRBV7-2 and J is TRBJ2-5; D gene unclear. CDR1 and CDR2 from the germline V gene are SGHTA and FQGNSA. Trimming removed 3 bases at V and 2 bases at J, with 13 bases between. This CDR3 region has 15 residues. CDR3 nucleotide sequence: TGTGCCAGCAGCTTTCCCGGCGGCGGTCAAGAGACCCAGTACTTC. The encoded protein is CASSFPGGGQETQYF.

V is TRBV9 and J is TRBJ1-2, with 7 bases aligning to TRBD1. This CDR3 is 15 amino acids long. Germline V gene lookup returns CDR1 SGDLS and CDR2 YYNGEE. Losses at the gene ends were 3 bases for V and 0 bases for J; bases not matched to a gene: 5. The DNA of the CDR3 is TGTGCCAGCAGCGGACAGGGCGAAGCTAACTATGGCTACACCTTC. Translating it yields CASSGQGEANYGYTF.

This clone has just one count. This chain links TRBV6-6 with TRBJ1-3; D is unclear. The CDR3 contains 13 residues. The germline CDR1 and CDR2 sequences are MNHNY and SVGAGI (reference sequence). Trimming cost V 8 bases and J 2 bases, with 10 bases left between them. CDR3 in amino acids: CASGGSTGNTIYF. The DNA of the CDR3 is TGTGCCAGCGGAGGCTCGACTGGAAACACCATATATTTT.